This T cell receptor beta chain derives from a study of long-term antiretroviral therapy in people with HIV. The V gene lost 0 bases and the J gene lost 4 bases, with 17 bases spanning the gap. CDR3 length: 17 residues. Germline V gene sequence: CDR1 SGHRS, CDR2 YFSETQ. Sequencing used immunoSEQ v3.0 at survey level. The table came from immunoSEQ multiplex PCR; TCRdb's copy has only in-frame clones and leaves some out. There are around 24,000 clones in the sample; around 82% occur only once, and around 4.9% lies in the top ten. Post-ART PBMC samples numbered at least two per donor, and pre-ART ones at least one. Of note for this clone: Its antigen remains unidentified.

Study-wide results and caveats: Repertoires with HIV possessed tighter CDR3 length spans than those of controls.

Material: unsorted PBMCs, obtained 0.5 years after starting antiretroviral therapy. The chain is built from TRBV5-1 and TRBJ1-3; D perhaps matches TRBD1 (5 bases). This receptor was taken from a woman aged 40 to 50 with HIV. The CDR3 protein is CASSLDLQGLLGNTIYF. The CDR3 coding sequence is TGCGCCAGCAGCTTGGATCTCCAGGGTTTACTCGGAAACACCATATATTTT.